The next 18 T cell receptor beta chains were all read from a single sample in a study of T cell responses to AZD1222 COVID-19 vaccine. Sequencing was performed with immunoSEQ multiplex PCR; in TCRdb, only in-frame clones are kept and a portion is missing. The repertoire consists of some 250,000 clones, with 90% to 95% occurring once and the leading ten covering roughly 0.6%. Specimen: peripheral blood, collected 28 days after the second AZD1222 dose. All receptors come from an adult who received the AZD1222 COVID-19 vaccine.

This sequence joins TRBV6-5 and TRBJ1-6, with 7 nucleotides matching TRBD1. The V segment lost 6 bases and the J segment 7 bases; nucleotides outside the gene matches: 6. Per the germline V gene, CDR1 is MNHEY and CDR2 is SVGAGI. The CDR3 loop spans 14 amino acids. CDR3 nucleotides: TGTGCCAGCAGCAGGGACAGAGGGAATTCACCCCTCCACTTT. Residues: CASSRDRGNSPLHF.

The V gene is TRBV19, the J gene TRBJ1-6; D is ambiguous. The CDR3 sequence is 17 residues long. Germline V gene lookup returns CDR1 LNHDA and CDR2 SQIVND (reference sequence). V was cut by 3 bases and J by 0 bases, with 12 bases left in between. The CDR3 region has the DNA TGTGCCAGTAGTATGGGTGCGGCGAGCTCCTATAATTCACCCCTCCACTTT. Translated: CASSMGAASSYNSPLHF.

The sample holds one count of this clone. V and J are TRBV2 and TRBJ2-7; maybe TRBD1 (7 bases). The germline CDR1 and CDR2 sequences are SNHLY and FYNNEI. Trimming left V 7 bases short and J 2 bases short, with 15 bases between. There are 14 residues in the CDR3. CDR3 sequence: CASNPGGGPYEQYF. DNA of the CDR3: TGTGCCAGCAATCCAGGGGGAGGACCCTACGAGCAGTACTTC.

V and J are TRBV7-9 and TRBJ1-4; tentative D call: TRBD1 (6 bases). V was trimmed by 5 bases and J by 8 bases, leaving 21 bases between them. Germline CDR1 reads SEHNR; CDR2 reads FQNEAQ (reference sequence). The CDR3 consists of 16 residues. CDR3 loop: CASSPGAQGGPEKLFF. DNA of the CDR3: TGTGCCAGCAGCCCGGGGGCCCAGGGCGGGCCGGAAAAACTGTTTTTT.

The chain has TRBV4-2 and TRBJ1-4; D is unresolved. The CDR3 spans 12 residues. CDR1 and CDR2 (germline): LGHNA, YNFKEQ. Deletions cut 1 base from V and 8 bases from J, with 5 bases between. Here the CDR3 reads CASSQGREKLFF. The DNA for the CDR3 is TGTGCCAGCAGCCAAGGCCGGGAAAAACTGTTTTTT.

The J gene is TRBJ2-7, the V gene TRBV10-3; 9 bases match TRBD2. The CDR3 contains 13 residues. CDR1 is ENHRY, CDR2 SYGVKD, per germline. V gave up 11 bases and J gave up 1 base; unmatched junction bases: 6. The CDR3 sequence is CAGRGGPSYEQYF. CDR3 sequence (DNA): TGTGCCGGGCGGGGGGGCCCTTCCTACGAGCAGTACTTC.

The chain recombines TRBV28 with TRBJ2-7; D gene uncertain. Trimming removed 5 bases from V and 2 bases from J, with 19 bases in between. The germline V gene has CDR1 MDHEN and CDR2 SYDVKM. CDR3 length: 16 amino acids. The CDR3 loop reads CASSPHVPGGAYEQYF. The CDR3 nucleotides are TGTGCCAGCAGTCCCCACGTCCCAGGCGGAGCCTACGAGCAGTACTTC.

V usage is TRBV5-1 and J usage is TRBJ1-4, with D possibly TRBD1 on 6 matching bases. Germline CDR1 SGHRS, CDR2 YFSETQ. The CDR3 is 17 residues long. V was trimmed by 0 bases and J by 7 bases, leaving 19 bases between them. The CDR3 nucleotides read TGCGCCAGCAGCTTGGATGTACGGCAGGGGTCTTTTGAAAAACTGTTTTTT. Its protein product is CASSLDVRQGSFEKLFF.

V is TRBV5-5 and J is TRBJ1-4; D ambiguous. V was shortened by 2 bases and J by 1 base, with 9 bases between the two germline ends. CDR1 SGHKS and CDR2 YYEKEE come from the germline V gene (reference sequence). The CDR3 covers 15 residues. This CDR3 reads CASSFFAGTNEKLFF. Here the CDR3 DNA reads TGTGCCAGCAGCTTTTTTGCAGGAACTAATGAAAAACTGTTTTTT.

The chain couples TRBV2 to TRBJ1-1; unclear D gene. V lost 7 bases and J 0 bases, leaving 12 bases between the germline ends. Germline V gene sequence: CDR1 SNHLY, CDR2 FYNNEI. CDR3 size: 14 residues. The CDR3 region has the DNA TGTGCCAGCACCGGGGTGGTGATGAACACTGAAGCTTTCTTT. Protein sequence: CASTGVVMNTEAFF.

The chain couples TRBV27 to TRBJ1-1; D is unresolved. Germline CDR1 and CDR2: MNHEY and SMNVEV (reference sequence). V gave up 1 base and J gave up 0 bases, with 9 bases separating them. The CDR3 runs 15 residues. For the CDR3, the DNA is TGTGCCAGCAGTTTATTAGGGCAGCTGAACACTGAAGCTTTCTTT. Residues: CASSLLGQLNTEAFF.

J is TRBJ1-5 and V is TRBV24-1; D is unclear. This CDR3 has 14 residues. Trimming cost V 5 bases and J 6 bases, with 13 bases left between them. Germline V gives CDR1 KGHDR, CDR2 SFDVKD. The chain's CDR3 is CATSAPGPTQPQHF. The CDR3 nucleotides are TGTGCCACCAGTGCTCCCGGTCCGACTCAGCCCCAGCATTTT.

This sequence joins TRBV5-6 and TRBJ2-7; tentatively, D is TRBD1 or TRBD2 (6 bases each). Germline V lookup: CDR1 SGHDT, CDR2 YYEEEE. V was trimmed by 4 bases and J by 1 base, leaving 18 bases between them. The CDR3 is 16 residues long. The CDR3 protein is CASSRPGEEGSYEQYF. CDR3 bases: TGTGCCAGCAGCCGTCCAGGGGAGGAGGGGTCCTACGAGCAGTACTTC.

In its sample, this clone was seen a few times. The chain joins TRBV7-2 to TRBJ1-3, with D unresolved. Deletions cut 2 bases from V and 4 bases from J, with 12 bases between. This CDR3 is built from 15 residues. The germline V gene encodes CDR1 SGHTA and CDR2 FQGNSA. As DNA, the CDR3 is TGTGCCAGCAGCTTATTTTGGGGTTCGGGAAACACCATATATTTT. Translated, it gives CASSLFWGSGNTIYF.

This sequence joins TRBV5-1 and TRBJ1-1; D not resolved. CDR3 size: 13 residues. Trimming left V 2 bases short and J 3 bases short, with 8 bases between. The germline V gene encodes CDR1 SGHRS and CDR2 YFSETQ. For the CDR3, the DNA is TGCGCCAGCAGCTTAGAAAGGGACACTGAAGCTTTCTTT. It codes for CASSLERDTEAFF.

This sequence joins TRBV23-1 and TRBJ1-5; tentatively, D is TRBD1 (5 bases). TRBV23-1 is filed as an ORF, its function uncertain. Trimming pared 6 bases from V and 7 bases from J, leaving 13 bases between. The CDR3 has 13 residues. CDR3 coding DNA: TGCGCCAGCAGAGCGAGGGGCGGCCAGCCCCAGCATTTT. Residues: CASRARGGQPQHF.

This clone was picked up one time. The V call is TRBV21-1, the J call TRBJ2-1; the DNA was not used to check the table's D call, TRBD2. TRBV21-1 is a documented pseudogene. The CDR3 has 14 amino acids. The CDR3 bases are TGTGCCAGCAGCAAACGGGGGGTAGTGTATGAGCAGTTCTTC. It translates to CASSKRGVVYEQFF.

DNA for the CDR3: TGTGCCACCAGCAGTGACCCGGGAACAACTAATGAAAAACTGTTTTTT. It translates to CATSSDPGTTNEKLFF. V and J are TRBV15 and TRBJ1-4; the D is unclear. V lost 3 bases and J lost 0, with 11 bases in between. CDR1 LNHNV and CDR2 YYDKDF come from the germline V gene (reference sequence). The CDR3 extends over 16 amino acids.